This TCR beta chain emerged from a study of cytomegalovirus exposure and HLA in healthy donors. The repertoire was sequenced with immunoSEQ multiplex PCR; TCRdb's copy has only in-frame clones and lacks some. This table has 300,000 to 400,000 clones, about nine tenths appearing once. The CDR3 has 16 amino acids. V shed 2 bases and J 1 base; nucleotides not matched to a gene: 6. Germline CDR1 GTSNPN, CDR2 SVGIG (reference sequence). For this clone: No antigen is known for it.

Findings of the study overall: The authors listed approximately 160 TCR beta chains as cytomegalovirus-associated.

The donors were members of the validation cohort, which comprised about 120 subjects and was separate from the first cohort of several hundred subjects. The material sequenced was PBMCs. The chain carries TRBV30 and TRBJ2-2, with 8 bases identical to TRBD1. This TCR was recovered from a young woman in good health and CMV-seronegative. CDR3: CAWSIRQGLNTGELFF. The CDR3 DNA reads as TGTGCCTGGAGTATCCGACAGGGGTTGAACACCGGGGAGCTGTTTTTT.